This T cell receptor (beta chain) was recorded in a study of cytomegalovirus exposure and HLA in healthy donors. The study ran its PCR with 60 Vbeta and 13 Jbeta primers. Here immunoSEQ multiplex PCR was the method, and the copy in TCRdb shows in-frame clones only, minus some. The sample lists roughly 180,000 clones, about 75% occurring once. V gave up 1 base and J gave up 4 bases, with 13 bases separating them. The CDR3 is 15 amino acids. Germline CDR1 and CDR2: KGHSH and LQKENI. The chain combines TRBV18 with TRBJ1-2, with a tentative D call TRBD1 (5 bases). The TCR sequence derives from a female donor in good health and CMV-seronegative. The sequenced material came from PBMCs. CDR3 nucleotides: TGTGCCAGCTCACCACGGTGGGGCCCGGGCTATGGCTACACCTTC. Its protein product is CASSPRWGPGYGYTF.